This TCR beta chain was retrieved from a study of cytotoxic CD8 clonotypes in ibrutinib-treated CLL. General study points: Clonotypes that were public were uncommon, and they contracted or stayed stable on treatment.

Concerning this clone itself: Its antigen is currently unknown.

Roughly 2 micrograms of genomic DNA, which was extracted from cryopreserved PBMCs, served as the material used for the TCR beta libraries. Clones were read by immunoSEQ multiplex PCR, and TCRdb kept only the in-frame ones, dropping some. The table shows fewer than 150,000 clones, with roughly 80% occurring only once. The sequencing used PBMCs, collected after 24 months of ibrutinib treatment. This TCR derives from a human donor with chronic lymphocytic leukemia.

The CDR3: CARRLDSYNQPQHF. CDR3 sequence (DNA): TGTGCCAGAAGACTCGACAGCTACAATCAGCCCCAGCATTTT. This chain connects TRBV5-3 to TRBJ1-5, with D possibly being TRBD1 (5 bases). TRBV5-3 is an ORF; its function is uncertain. V dropped 5 bases and J dropped 3 bases, with 12 bases sitting between them. The CDR3 has 14 residues.